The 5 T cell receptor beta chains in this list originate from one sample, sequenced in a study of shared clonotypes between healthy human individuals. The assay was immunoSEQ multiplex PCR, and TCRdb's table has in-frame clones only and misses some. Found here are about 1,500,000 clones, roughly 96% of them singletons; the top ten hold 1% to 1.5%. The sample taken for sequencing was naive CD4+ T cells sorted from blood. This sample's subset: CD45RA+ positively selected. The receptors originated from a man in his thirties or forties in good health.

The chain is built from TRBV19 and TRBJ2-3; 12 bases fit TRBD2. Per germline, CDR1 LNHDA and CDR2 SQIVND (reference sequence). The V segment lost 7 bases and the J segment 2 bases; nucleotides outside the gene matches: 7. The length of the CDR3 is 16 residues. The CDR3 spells CASTLLAGGSTDTQYF. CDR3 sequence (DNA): TGTGCCAGTACCCTACTAGCGGGAGGATCCACAGATACGCAGTATTTT.

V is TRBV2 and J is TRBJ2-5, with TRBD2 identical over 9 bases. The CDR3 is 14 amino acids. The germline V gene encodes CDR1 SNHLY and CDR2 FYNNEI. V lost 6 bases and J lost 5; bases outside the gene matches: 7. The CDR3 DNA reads TGTGCCAGCAGGGCCGGGACTAGCAAGGAGACCCAGTACTTC. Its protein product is CASRAGTSKETQYF.

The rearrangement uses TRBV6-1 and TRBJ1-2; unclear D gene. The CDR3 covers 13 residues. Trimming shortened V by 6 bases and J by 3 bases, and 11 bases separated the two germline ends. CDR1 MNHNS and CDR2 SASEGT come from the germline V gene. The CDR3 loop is CASRVGKDYGYTF. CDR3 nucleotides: TGTGCCAGCAGGGTAGGGAAGGACTATGGCTACACCTTC.

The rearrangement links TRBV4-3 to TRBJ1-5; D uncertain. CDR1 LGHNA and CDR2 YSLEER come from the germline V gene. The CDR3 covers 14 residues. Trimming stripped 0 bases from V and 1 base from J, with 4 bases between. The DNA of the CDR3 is TGCGCCAGCAGCCAAGAGCGAAGCAATCAGCCCCAGCATTTT. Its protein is CASSQERSNQPQHF.

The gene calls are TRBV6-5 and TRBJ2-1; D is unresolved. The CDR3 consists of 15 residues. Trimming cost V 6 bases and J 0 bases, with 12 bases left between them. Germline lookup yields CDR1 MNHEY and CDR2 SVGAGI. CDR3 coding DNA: TGTGCCAGCAGACTAAGTCCGTCCTCCTACAATGAGCAGTTCTTC. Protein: CASRLSPSSYNEQFF.